The clone carrying this T cell receptor (beta chain) was seen more than once but under ten times. Its antigen remains unknown. Time point reported: pre-sensitization, week 0. The treatment is: therapeutic diphenylcyclopropenone sensitization with weekly scalp DPC. The data belong to a study of human T cells and chemical hapten exposure. Whole-study context: Sensitizing treatment utilized 2% DPC over a roughly 2 cm by roughly 2 cm portion of upper inner arm skin. Patients' scalps got diphenylcyclopropenone weekly throughout the approximately 24-week study.

Using its own MiXCR run on the RACE reads, TCRdb lists one record per CDR3 protein. The data hold approximately 180,000 distinct CDR3 sequences, with around 30% observed a single time. Overall study results and limits: PT1 expanded TCR numbers tracked positively with patch test score. High-frequency TCRs, those above 1 in 1000, stayed the same after DPC sensitization.

Germline V CDR1 and CDR2: MNHEY, SMNVEV (reference sequence). V lost 0 bases and J lost 5, with 12 bases in between. The CDR3 loop spans 15 amino acids. The sample here was whole blood, taken in connection with sensitization to the hapten diphenylcyclopropenone (DPC). This chain connects TRBV27 to TRBJ2-3, with D possibly TRBD2 on 6 matching bases. The receptor was derived from a woman in her 30s with alopecia areata. Some clones in this sample may be carry-over from other donors' samples. CDR3 sequence: CASSLSTGVGDTQYF. CDR3 nucleotide sequence: TGTGCCAGCAGTTTATCGACGGGAGTGGGAGATACGCAGTATTTT.